This paragraph covers one TCR beta chain sequence. The clone's antigen remains unknown. Per-base qualities were not stored, and no clone one base away is much larger. The data were obtained in a study of Ad26.COV2.S vaccination and SARS-CoV-2 variants (dated by TCRdb to 2020 to 2022). Context from the whole study: Vaccine-arm donors came from COV1001, a multicentre, randomized, double-blind, placebo-controlled phase I-IIa trial of Ad26.COV2.S in healthy adults. Blinding of investigators to trial group allocation was maintained during experiments and outcome assessment. Trial participants were randomized into five groups of five: low-dose or high-dose Ad26.COV2.S given once or twice, or placebo on both occasions. A total of approximately 30 samples were included in the TCR-sequenced set, comprising roughly 19 Ad26.COV2.S vaccine recipients, 5 placebo recipients and 8 SARS-CoV-2 convalescent individuals. Sequencing of the TCRbeta repertoire served to evaluate the specificity and breadth of SARS-CoV-2-reactive T cell receptors following Ad26.COV2.S vaccination. Ad26.COV2.S was given intramuscularly at 5x10^10 or 1x10^11 viral particles, as a single shot or as two shots 56 days apart. On the study overall, not on this receptor specifically: Comparing responses between vaccine doses or regimens was not something the study was powered to do. After vaccination, substantial breadth of spike-specific CD8+ and CD4+ T cell responses was reported. Vaccine and placebo recipients had similar non-spike TCR breadth, a finding consistent with the vaccine containing only spike. It was noted by the authors that total T cell responses may have been underestimated by the TCR breadth and depth analyses. Higher spike-specific TCR breadth was observed in Ad26.COV2.S recipients than in placebo recipients (P = 0.0014).

Sequences MNHEY (CDR1) and SVGEGT (CDR2) are obtained from the germline V gene. Between the V and J ends, shortened by 5 bases and 0 bases respectively, the junction contains 11 bases. The CDR3, from cysteine to phenylalanine, totals 15 residues. The read is trimmed to its CDR3 DNA, 45 bases read in frame from base 1. This sample's treatment or condition label indicates: around 19 received Ad26.COV2.S at low or high dose, single or two shots; five or six received placebo; per-sample allocation not given. Repertoires of vaccine and placebo recipients were sequenced from samples taken on day 63 after the first injection. Cohort 1b enrolled around 24 adults aged 18-55 years at a single site in Boston, USA, between 29 July and 7 August 2020. As a vaccine, Ad26.COV2.S was a replication-incompetent adenovirus type 26 vector that expressed a prefusion-stabilized SARS-CoV-2 spike protein derived from the original Wuhan strain.

TCRbeta CDR3 regions were sequenced with the immunoSEQ Assay. After extraction, genomic DNA underwent amplification by bias-controlled multiplex PCR, followed by high-throughput sequencing. The study's processing was this. To quantify the absolute abundance of each unique TCRbeta CDR3 region, sequences were collapsed and filtered. T cell fraction was estimated by normalization of TCRbeta template counts to usable DNA, with usable DNA being measured through amplification of reference genes present in all nucleated cells. Repertoire TCRs were annotated as SARS-CoV-2-specific when V gene, CDR3 amino acid sequence and J gene were exactly matched to a known reactive TCR set. MIRA supplied the reference SARS-CoV-2 TCR set, which was filtered for enrichment in COVID-19-positive ImmuneCODE repertoires so that public or cross-reactive TCRs were removed. Using the MIRA antigens, annotated TCRs were further analysed by specific ORF or by position within an ORF. Depth was the summed frequency of annotated unique rearrangements, while breadth was defined as annotated unique rearrangements over total unique productive rearrangements. Two-sided Wilcoxon rank-sum tests were used to compare TCR breadth between groups. Drawn from immuneACCESS, this table holds only the in-frame rearrangements with V and J called that TCRdb kept. Clones are partly lost; checked studies trace under half to an unresolved V gene and leave the rest unexplained. V, J and clone size derive from that table, while D and trimming were established from the DNA sequence. In this sample the table shows some 240,000 clones, 70% to 90% of which occur a single time. The top ten clones comprise 2.9% of the sample.

The sequence joins TRBV6-2 or TRBV6-3 to TRBJ1-5, with a tentative D gene TRBD1 over 6 matching bases. This receptor was obtained from a person aged 18-60 years who received the Ad26.COV2.S COVID-19 vaccine or a placebo. This sample comprised peripheral blood, obtained in a trial of Ad26.COV2.S vaccine versus placebo. The sequence in DNA is TGTGCCAGCAGTGGACAGCTTTATAGCAATCAGCCCCAGCATTTT. This encodes CASSGQLYSNQPQHF.